The 19 T cell receptor beta chains below come from one sample, sequenced in a study of shared clonotypes between healthy human individuals (dated by TCRdb to about 2020). Library preparation used the immunoSEQ multiplex PCR assay. TCRdb provides this immuneACCESS table in a form limited to in-frame rearrangements. Some clones are lacking; in checked studies, under half of them reflect an unresolved V gene, and why the rest are absent is not known. The table for this sample lists a few million clones; 90% to 95% of them were counted only once. 0.11% to 0.15% of the sample is taken by the ten largest. Material: naive CD4+ T cells sorted from blood. The meaning of the sample's cell subset or site label: CD45RA+ positively selected. The receptors here all came from a young man in good health.

The chain employs TRBV11-2 and TRBJ1-5, with D perhaps matching TRBD1 (6 bases). In germline, CDR1 is SGHAT, CDR2 FQNNGV. With 3 bases removed from V and 6 bases from J, the gap between germline ends came to 12 bases. The CDR3 runs to 14 residues. The CDR3 reads CASSFEDRRQPQHF. CDR3 DNA: TGTGCCAGCAGCTTCGAAGACAGGCGTCAGCCCCAGCATTTT.

The chain links TRBV18 to TRBJ1-3; D is ambiguous. Germline-derived CDR1 and CDR2 are KGHSH and LQKENI. V dropped 0 bases and J dropped 4 bases, with 13 bases sitting between them. The CDR3 has 16 residues. CDR3 protein: CASSPPIGVSGNTIYF. The CDR3 nucleotides read TGTGCCAGCTCACCACCAATAGGAGTATCAGGAAACACCATATATTTT.

The J gene is TRBJ1-6, the V gene TRBV11-2; D may be TRBD1 (5 bases). With 0 bases removed from V and 10 bases from J, the gap between germline ends came to 25 bases. Germline CDR1 is SGHAT and CDR2 is FQNNGV. There are 19 residues in the CDR3. The CDR3 nucleotides are TGTGCCAGCAGCTTAGAGGGACGTCGGGGCCTCGGCGGAATCTCACCCCTCCACTTT. Amino acids: CASSLEGRRGLGGISPLHF.

This clone appeared a few times. The same CDR3 can be traced to other DNA sequences in this sample. The J gene is TRBJ2-3, the V gene TRBV28; no clear D. The CDR3 is 12 residues long. With 1 base removed from V and 3 bases from J, the gap between germline ends came to 2 bases. Germline loops: CDR1 MDHEN, CDR2 SYDVKM. The CDR3 sequence: CASSLLTDTQYF. The CDR3 DNA is TGTGCCAGCAGTTTATTGACAGATACGCAGTATTTT.

The chain uses TRBV5-4 and TRBJ2-7; 10 positions agree with TRBD2. Germline V CDR1 and CDR2: SGHNT, YYREEE (reference sequence). The CDR3 is made up of 13 amino acids. V gave up 2 bases and J gave up 7 bases; unmatched junction bases: 3. Written as DNA, the CDR3 is TGTGCCAGCAGCTTAGCGGGAGGGCGGGAGCAGTACTTC. As protein: CASSLAGGREQYF. The complete variable domain, with remaining parts taken from reference TRBV5-4 and TRBJ2-7, reads ETGVTQSPTHLIKTRGQQVTLRCSSQSGHNTVSWYQQALGQGPQFIFQYYREEENGRGNFPPRFSGLQFPNYSSELNVNALELDDSALYLCASSLAGGREQYFGPGTRLTVT.

The CDR3 is CASSLVFSSSYNEQFF. CDR3 sequence (DNA): TGCGCCAGCAGCTTGGTTTTCTCTAGCTCCTACAATGAGCAGTTCTTC. V is TRBV5-1 and J is TRBJ2-1; D is unclear. The germline gives CDR1 SGHRS, CDR2 YFSETQ. Trimming pared 0 bases from V and 0 bases from J, leaving 10 bases between. This CDR3 has 16 residues.

The V gene is TRBV7-2, the J gene TRBJ2-5; D unresolved. Germline V gene sequence: CDR1 SGHTA, CDR2 FQGNSA. CDR3 length equals 15 residues. Trimming stripped 4 bases from V and 3 bases from J, with 15 bases between. The chain's CDR3 is CASSYPAKNKETQYF. CDR3 coding DNA: TGTGCCAGCAGCTACCCAGCTAAAAATAAAGAGACCCAGTACTTC.

This clone occurred once. This rearrangement joins TRBV5-5 to TRBJ2-1; no firm D call. This CDR3 has 14 residues. Germline V lookup: CDR1 SGHKS, CDR2 YYEKEE (reference sequence). V was clipped by 7 bases and J by 0 bases, with 11 bases between them. The CDR3 sequence is CASGSRYSYNEQFF. For the CDR3, the DNA is TGTGCCAGCGGTTCTAGGTACTCCTACAATGAGCAGTTCTTC. The full variable domain, completed using reference TRBV5-5 and TRBJ2-1, is DAGVTQSPTHLIKTRGQQVTLRCSPISGHKSVSWYQQVLGQGPQFIFQYYEKEERGRGNFPDRFSARQFPNYSSELNVNALLLGDSALYLCASGSRYSYNEQFFGPGTRLTVL.

The chain uses TRBV29-1 and TRBJ2-4, with a weak D call TRBD1 (5 bases). Trimming removed 6 bases from V and 6 bases from J, with 15 bases in between. Per the germline V gene, CDR1 is SQVTM and CDR2 is ANQGSEA. The CDR3 is made up of 13 amino acids. Here the CDR3 reads CSVSREERNIQYF. The CDR3 DNA sequence: TGCAGCGTGTCCAGGGAAGAGAGAAACATTCAGTACTTC. The full variable domain, with the rest looked up from reference TRBV29-1 and TRBJ2-4, is SAVISQKPSRDICQRGTSLTIQCQVDSQVTMMFWYRQQPGQSLTLIATANQGSEATYESGFVIDKFPISRPNLTFSTLTVSNMSPEDSSIYLCSVSREERNIQYFGAGTRLSVL.

The chain recombines TRBV6-6 with TRBJ1-1, with D perhaps matching TRBD1 (6 bases). This CDR3 comprises 13 residues. The V and J ends lost 6 bases and 1 base respectively, with 9 bases between them. Looked up from germline, CDR1 is MNHNY and CDR2 is SVGAGI (reference sequence). The CDR3 is CASRPTGNTEAFF. The CDR3, as DNA: TGTGCCAGCAGACCGACAGGGAACACTGAAGCTTTCTTT.

The chain combines TRBV30 with TRBJ2-5; D ambiguous. The V gene's germline CDR1 is GTSNPN and CDR2 SVGIG (reference sequence). The germline V and J ends were trimmed by 3 bases and 2 bases, with 10 bases remaining between them. The CDR3 is 13 amino acids. This chain's CDR3 is CAWSAQIQETQYF. DNA for the CDR3: TGTGCCTGGAGCGCCCAGATACAAGAGACCCAGTACTTC.

The V and J genes are TRBV14 and TRBJ1-3; D remains ambiguous. The CDR3 extends over 15 amino acids. Trimming shortened V by 4 bases and J by 0 bases, and 10 bases separated the two germline ends. Germline CDR1 reads SGHDN; CDR2 reads FVKESK. CDR3 nucleotide sequence: TGTGCCAGCAGCCGGGGATCCTACTCTGGAAACACCATATATTTT. Its protein is CASSRGSYSGNTIYF.

This sequence joins TRBV5-4 and TRBJ2-7, with a weak D call TRBD2 (5 bases). V was trimmed by 3 bases and J by 5 bases, leaving 21 bases between them. Germline assignment: CDR1 SGHNT and CDR2 YYREEE (reference sequence). The CDR3 runs 16 residues. The chain's CDR3 is CASSSPTSLLPDEQYF. CDR3 nucleotides: TGTGCCAGCAGCTCGCCAACTAGTCTGCTCCCGGACGAGCAGTACTTC.

The chain carries TRBV19 and TRBJ2-1; unclear D gene. The germline gives CDR1 LNHDA, CDR2 SQIVND (reference sequence). V shed 10 bases and J shed 4 bases, with 11 bases lying between them. The CDR3 totals 12 residues. The CDR3 reads CATQTPYNEQFF. The CDR3 coding sequence is TGTGCCACTCAGACGCCTTACAATGAGCAGTTCTTC.

The chain uses TRBV19 and TRBJ2-1; weak D call: TRBD1 (6 bases). The CDR3 runs 13 residues. V was clipped by 5 bases and J by 5 bases, with 10 bases between them. Germline V gene data show CDR1 as LNHDA and CDR2 as SQIVND (reference sequence). CDR3 bases: TGTGCCAGTAGTCGGCAGGGGAACAATGAGCAGTTCTTC. Amino acids: CASSRQGNNEQFF. Complete variable domain (other parts from reference TRBV19 and TRBJ2-1): DGGITQSPKYLFRKEGQNVTLSCEQNLNHDAMYWYRQDPGQGLRLIYYSQIVNDFQKGDIAEGYSVSREKKESFPLTVTSAQKNPTAFYLCASSRQGNNEQFFGPGTRLTVL.

The gene calls are TRBV23-1 and TRBJ2-7, with D perhaps matching TRBD1 (5 bases). TRBV23-1 is flagged as an ORF with uncertain function. V was pared by 7 bases and J by 6 bases, with 10 bases between. The CDR3 spans 11 residues. The chain's CDR3 is CASISGAEQYF. The CDR3 DNA reads TGCGCCAGCATCAGTGGGGCCGAGCAGTACTTC.

About this clone itself: The sample carries other DNA sequences with the same CDR3. The rearrangement joins TRBV10-3 to TRBJ1-5, with D possibly TRBD1 on 6 matching bases. In germline, CDR1 is ENHRY, CDR2 SYGVKD. The CDR3 runs 14 residues. With 3 bases removed from V and 4 bases from J, the gap between germline ends came to 10 bases. In nucleotides, the CDR3 is TGTGCCATCAGTGAACAGGGCCTAAATCAGCCCCAGCATTTT. This codes for CAISEQGLNQPQHF.

The rearrangement uses TRBV7-9 and TRBJ2-2; D unresolved. CDR1 is SEHNR and CDR2 is FQNEAQ in the germline V gene (reference sequence). This CDR3 is built from 16 residues. Trimming took off 3 bases at V and 3 bases at J, with 14 bases between the two ends. In DNA, the CDR3 is TGTGCCAGCAGCTTGGTTAGGAGCTGGGACACCGGGGAGCTGTTTTTT. Amino acids: CASSLVRSWDTGELFF.

The rearrangement joins TRBV2 to TRBJ2-2; D is tentatively TRBD1 or TRBD2 (5 bases each). CDR1 and CDR2 (germline): SNHLY, FYNNEI. V shed 2 bases and J shed 5 bases, with 21 bases lying between them. CDR3 length: 18 amino acids. CDR3 region: CASSERSLTKWGTGELFF. The CDR3 DNA is TGTGCCAGCAGTGAAAGGTCCCTTACAAAGTGGGGGACCGGGGAGCTGTTTTTT.